A selection of T cell receptor beta chains follows, all from one sample in a study of T cells expressing NK-cell markers. TCRdb reprocessed the 5' RACE reads and reports one entry per CDR3 protein, with no DNA. The sample table includes 500,000 to 700,000 distinct CDR3 sequences. Sequenced: blood T cells: a sorted CD56 or NKG2C T cell subset, CD4+ or CD8+ T cells, or bulk PBMC T cells (not recorded which). Every receptor here comes from a man in his late teens or twenties in good health. Each CDR3 is given with its conserved first and last residue.

J	V	CDR3
TRBJ2-3	TRBV29-1	CSVEERTSVGDTQYF
TRBJ2-7	TRBV6-6	CASSPGARYEQYF
TRBJ2-5	TRBV27	CASSFNRDTQETQYF
TRBJ1-1	TRBV2	CATGQGLTEAFF
TRBJ1-1	TRBV12-3/TRBV12-4	CASSPVTGTVLMNTEAFF
TRBJ2-4	TRBV15	CATSRPGGPQQYF
TRBJ2-1	TRBV10-3	CAITRGGTYNEQFF
TRBJ2-6	TRBV6-4	CASSTRTSGIIAGANVLTF
TRBJ1-1	TRBV4-2	CASSRLELGDTEAFF
TRBJ2-1	TRBV27	CATSYVGLDSHEQFF